This T cell receptor (beta chain) came from a study of shared clonotypes between healthy human individuals. As concerns this clone: Its target is not known.

The table came from immunoSEQ multiplex PCR; TCRdb's copy has only in-frame clones and leaves some out. The sample shows 2 million to 2.5 million clones, around 95% of them seen only once. The study's findings and limits: Depth of sequencing was expected to influence donor clonotype sharing. The naive CD4 repertoires of a handful of donors were compared, and approximately 4.5% of clonotypes were shared.

This sequence was found in a man younger than 30 in good health. Material for sequencing was naive CD4+ T cells sorted from blood. The subset: CD45RA+ positively selected.

CDR3 sequence (DNA): TGTGCCAGCAGCGTACCAATTTTTAGCTATGGCTACACCTTC. Translated: CASSVPIFSYGYTF. The V call is TRBV7-2, the J call TRBJ1-2, with D uncertain. Germline loops: CDR1 SGHTA, CDR2 FQGNSA. The V end lost 5 bases, the J end lost 4 bases, and 14 bases lay between the germline ends. The CDR3 is made up of 14 amino acids.